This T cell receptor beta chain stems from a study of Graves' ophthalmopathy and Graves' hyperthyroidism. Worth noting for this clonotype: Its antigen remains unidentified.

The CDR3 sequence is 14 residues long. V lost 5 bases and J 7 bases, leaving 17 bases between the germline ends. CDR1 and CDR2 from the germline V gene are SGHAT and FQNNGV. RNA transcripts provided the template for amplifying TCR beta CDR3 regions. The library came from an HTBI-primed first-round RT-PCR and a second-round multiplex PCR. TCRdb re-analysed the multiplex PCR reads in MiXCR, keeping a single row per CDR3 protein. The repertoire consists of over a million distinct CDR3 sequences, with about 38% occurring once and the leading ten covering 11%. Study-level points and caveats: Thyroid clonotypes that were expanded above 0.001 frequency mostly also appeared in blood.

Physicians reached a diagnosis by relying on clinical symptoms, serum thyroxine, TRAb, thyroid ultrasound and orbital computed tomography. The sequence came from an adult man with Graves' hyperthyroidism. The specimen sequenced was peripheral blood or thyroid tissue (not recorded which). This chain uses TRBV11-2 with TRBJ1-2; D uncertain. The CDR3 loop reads CASSPGVFEAGYTF. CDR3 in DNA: TGTGCCAGCAGCCCTGGGGTATTTGAAGCTGGCTACACCTTC. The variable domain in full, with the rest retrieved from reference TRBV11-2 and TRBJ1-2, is EAGVAQSPRYKIIEKRQSVAFWCNPISGHATLYWYQQILGQGPKLLIQFQNNGVVDDSQLPKDRFSAERLKGVDSTLKIQPAKLEDSAVYLCASSPGVFEAGYTFGSGTRLTVV.